The text below deals with one TCR beta chain. This entry belongs to a study of T cell changes during pregnancy in multiple sclerosis. Clones were read by immunoSEQ multiplex PCR, and TCRdb kept only the in-frame ones, dropping some. The repertoire holds approximately 97,000 clones, about nine tenths seen once, with roughly 0.79% in the top ten. CDR1 and CDR2 (germline): SGHDN, FVKESK. V dropped 4 bases and J dropped 8; count of bases not matched to a gene: 4. The CDR3 is 14 amino acids. J is TRBJ1-6 and V is TRBV14; 8 bases fit TRBD1. The clonotype was recovered from a female donor in good health, enrolled as a control in a pregnancy study. The sample consisted of peripheral blood, taken in the second trimester of pregnancy. The CDR3 coding sequence is TGTGCCAGCAGCCCGAGGACAGGGCATTCACCCCTCCACTTT. It is translated as CASSPRTGHSPLHF. Full variable domain (outside the CDR3, taken from reference TRBV14 and TRBJ1-6): EAGVTQFPSHSVIEKGQTVTLRCDPISGHDNLYWYRRVMGKEIKFLLHFVKESKQDESGMPNNRFLAERTGGTYSTLKVQPAELEDSGVYFCASSPRTGHSPLHFGNGTRLTVT.